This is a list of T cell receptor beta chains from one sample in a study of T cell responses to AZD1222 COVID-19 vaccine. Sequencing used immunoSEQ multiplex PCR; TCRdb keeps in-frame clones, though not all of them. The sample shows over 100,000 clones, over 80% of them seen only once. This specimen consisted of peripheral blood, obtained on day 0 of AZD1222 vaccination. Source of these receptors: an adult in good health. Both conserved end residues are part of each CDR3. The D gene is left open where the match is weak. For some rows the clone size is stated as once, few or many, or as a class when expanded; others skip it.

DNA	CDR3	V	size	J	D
TGTGCCAGCAGCGACTTAGCGGGGGGCGATAGCACAGATACGCAGTATTTT	CASSDLAGGDSTDTQYF	TRBV9	once	TRBJ2-3	TRBD2
TGTGCCAGCAGTGAGAGGGGGCTAAAGTTCGGCGAGCAGTTCTTC	CASSERGLKFGEQFF	TRBV2	-	TRBJ2-1	TRBD1
TGTGCCAGCAGCGCAATCGGGGTTAACTATGGCTACACCTTC	CASSAIGVNYGYTF	TRBV9	-	TRBJ1-2	-
TGTGCCACCAGCCCTCCCTTGATGGACACTGAAGCTTTCTTT	CATSPPLMDTEAFF	TRBV15	-	TRBJ1-1	-
TGTGCCAGCAGTGAATTCGGGCAGGGGAGGGACAATGAGCAGTTCTTC	CASSEFGQGRDNEQFF	TRBV25-1	-	TRBJ2-1	-
TGTGCCAGTAGTAATACGGGAGGATACACTGAAGCTTTCTTT	CASSNTGGYTEAFF	TRBV19	-	TRBJ1-1	-
TGTGCCAGTAGTATCGGACAGGGGGCCACTGAAGCTTTCTTT	CASSIGQGATEAFF	TRBV19	-	TRBJ1-1	TRBD1
TGTGCCAGCAGTAGGTTCGTGCGGGGCAGCAATCAGCCCCAGCATTTT	CASSRFVRGSNQPQHF	TRBV27	-	TRBJ1-5	-
TGTGCCAGCACCTTCTGGCCGGGGAACACTGAAGCTTTCTTT	CASTFWPGNTEAFF	TRBV27	-	TRBJ1-1	-
TGTGCCAGCAGCCCCCAGGGGGCAGATCAGCCCCAGCATTTT	CASSPQGADQPQHF	TRBV7-9	-	TRBJ1-5	TRBD1
TGTGCCAGCAGCAAAGGGGGCCAGGGGCACGAGCAGTACTTC	CASSKGGQGHEQYF	TRBV7-9	-	TRBJ2-7	TRBD1
TGTGCCAGCAGTGAAAGGGTGGCGGGAAACACCGGGGAGCTGTTTTTT	CASSERVAGNTGELFF	TRBV6-1	-	TRBJ2-2	-
TGTGCCAGCCGTTTGTCGGGGGGTAAGGAGACGCAGTATTTT	CASRLSGGKETQYF	TRBV3-1/TRBV3-2	-	TRBJ2-3	TRBD2
TGTGCCAGCAGTTACGTATCCCGTAATGAAAAACTGTTTTTT	CASSYVSRNEKLFF	TRBV6-5	-	TRBJ1-4	-
TGTGCCAGCAGCCAAGATTCGCGCTATGGCTACACCTTC	CASSQDSRYGYTF	TRBV14	-	TRBJ1-2	-
TGTGCCAGCAGTTCAGTGACAGGGGGTAAAGCTTTCTTT	CASSSVTGGKAFF	TRBV6-5	-	TRBJ1-1	TRBD1
TGTGCCAGCAGTTTACTGAGTTCTTACTATGGCTACACCTTC	CASSLLSSYYGYTF	TRBV28	-	TRBJ1-2	-